Presented here are 21 T cell receptor beta chains from one specimen sequenced in a study of T cells expressing NK-cell markers. Reprocessing the 5' RACE reads, TCRdb reports a single entry for every CDR3 protein and omits DNA. The listing records about 370,000 distinct CDR3 sequences. Sequenced: blood T cells: a sorted CD56 or NKG2C T cell subset, CD4+ or CD8+ T cells, or bulk PBMC T cells (not recorded which). The receptors here all came from a woman aged 50 to 65 in good health.

CDR3 region: CASSKPGGDDEQYF. The chain couples TRBV5-5 to TRBJ2-7; checking the TCRdb D call of TRBD1 is not possible without DNA. Germline V lookup: CDR1 SGHKS, CDR2 YYEKEE (reference sequence). The CDR3 has 14 residues.

The genes are TRBV10-1 and TRBJ2-5; without DNA, the TCRdb call of TRBD2 cannot be checked. The germline gives CDR1 WNHNN, CDR2 SYGVQD (reference sequence). The CDR3 is 13 amino acids. CDR3 in amino acids: CASSGALDETQYF.

This chain uses TRBV15 with TRBJ2-5; the TRBD1 assignment by TCRdb is unverifiable without DNA. From germline, CDR1 is LNHNV and CDR2 YYDKDF (reference sequence). CDR3 length: 14 residues. The CDR3 here is CATSRWGVRETQYF.

This CDR3 reads CASSLAVAVALETQYF. The chain employs TRBV5-1 and TRBJ2-5; TCRdb's D call, TRBD2, is unchecked because there is no DNA. CDR3 length: 16 amino acids. CDR1 SGHRS and CDR2 YFSETQ come from the germline V gene.

The chain employs TRBV2 and TRBJ1-2. Germline assignment: CDR1 SNHLY and CDR2 FYNNEI. The CDR3 consists of 11 residues. The CDR3 reads CANLRAYGYTF.

This sequence joins TRBV6-6 and TRBJ2-1. Germline loops: CDR1 MNHNY, CDR2 SVGAGI (reference sequence). CDR3 length: 16 amino acids. The CDR3 region is CASSYQQVSSGNEQFF.

V gene TRBV24-1 combines with J gene TRBJ2-1; TCRdb calls TRBD1, which cannot be checked without DNA. CDR3 length equals 17 residues. Germline CDR1 is KGHDR and CDR2 is SFDVKD. This CDR3 is CATSDLSGDRGSIEQFF.

The chain uses TRBV12-3 or TRBV12-4 and TRBJ1-3; TCRdb outputs TRBD1, but without DNA this stays unchecked. The CDR3 totals 15 residues. This chain's CDR3 is CASSPSDISGNTIYF.

J is TRBJ2-1 and V is TRBV10-1. The CDR3 has 14 residues. Germline V gene data show CDR1 as WNHNN and CDR2 as SYGVQD (reference sequence). The CDR3 protein is CASSEVFGDNEQFF.

The chain uses TRBV28 and TRBJ2-2. The CDR3 loop spans 14 amino acids. In germline, CDR1 is MDHEN, CDR2 SYDVKM. CDR3 protein: CASSFDSLTGELFF.

This rearrangement joins TRBV29-1 to TRBJ1-2; the D gene TCRdb calls, TRBD1, cannot be checked with no DNA. CDR3 size: 13 residues. From germline, CDR1 is SQVTM and CDR2 ANQGSEA. CDR3: CSGATGGAGGYTF.

The chain has TRBV25-1 and TRBJ2-1; TCRdb returns TRBD2, unconfirmable since there is no DNA. Germline V gene data show CDR1 as MGHDK and CDR2 as SYGVNS. The CDR3 spans 13 residues. The CDR3 sequence: CASSKGGGPNQFF.

The chain couples TRBV27 to TRBJ2-5; TCRdb returns TRBD1, unconfirmable since there is no DNA. The CDR3 consists of 15 residues. Germline assignment: CDR1 MNHEY and CDR2 SMNVEV (reference sequence). CDR3 sequence reads: CASSLSILGDETQYF.

This sequence joins TRBV15 and TRBJ2-5; checking the TCRdb D call of TRBD2 is not possible without DNA. Germline CDR1 is LNHNV and CDR2 is YYDKDF (reference sequence). This CDR3 region has 14 residues. CDR3 protein: CATSIRLGDGTQYF. The full variable domain, completed using reference TRBV15 and TRBJ2-5, is DAMVIQNPRYQVTQFGKPVTLSCSQTLNHNVMYWYQQKSSQAPKLLFHYYDKDFNNEADTPDNFQSRRPNTSFCFLDIRSPGLGDTAMYLCATSIRLGDGTQYFGPGTRLLVL.

The chain has TRBV5-1 and TRBJ2-1; with no DNA, the TCRdb D assignment of TRBD2 cannot be verified. The CDR3 contains 17 residues. CDR1 and CDR2 (germline): SGHRS, YFSETQ. This CDR3 is CASSPLVTGLLENEQFF.

The chain is built from TRBV4-1 and TRBJ2-7; checking the TCRdb D call of TRBD1 is not possible without DNA. CDR1 and CDR2 from the germline V gene are MGHRA and YSYEKL. This CDR3 has 15 residues. The CDR3: CASSQGPGTNYEQYF.

The gene calls are TRBV12-3 or TRBV12-4 and TRBJ2-1. The CDR3 runs to 14 residues. The CDR3 protein is CASSFPTLRREQFF.

V and J are TRBV18 and TRBJ2-1. CDR1 is KGHSH and CDR2 is LQKENI in the germline V gene. CDR3 length: 15 amino acids. The CDR3 spells CASSPRTSLYNEQFF.

This rearrangement joins TRBV15 to TRBJ2-5. The CDR3 is 14 amino acids. CDR1 is LNHNV and CDR2 is YYDKDF in the germline V gene (reference sequence). CDR3 amino acids: CATSRGSGEETQYF. Supplemented by reference TRBV15 and TRBJ2-5, the full variable domain reads DAMVIQNPRYQVTQFGKPVTLSCSQTLNHNVMYWYQQKSSQAPKLLFHYYDKDFNNEADTPDNFQSRRPNTSFCFLDIRSPGLGDTAMYLCATSRGSGEETQYFGPGTRLLVL.

V is TRBV7-9 and J is TRBJ1-2. The CDR3 is 14 amino acids. CDR1 is SEHNR, CDR2 FQNEAQ, per germline (reference sequence). The CDR3 sequence: CASSSDRRGYGYTF. The full variable domain, completed using reference TRBV7-9 and TRBJ1-2, is DTGVSQNPRHKITKRGQNVTFRCDPISEHNRLYWYRQTLGQGPEFLTYFQNEAQLEKSRLLSDRFSAERPKGSFSTLEIQRTEQGDSAMYLCASSSDRRGYGYTFGSGTRLTVV.

The V call is TRBV6-5, the J call TRBJ2-2. The CDR3 sequence is 12 residues long. Germline V gene sequence: CDR1 MNHEY, CDR2 SVGAGI. CDR3 region: CASSYSAGELFF.